One T cell receptor beta chain is described in this entry. The CDR3 length is 16 residues. Germline V gene lookup returns CDR1 MGHDK and CDR2 SYGVNS. V lost 8 bases and J lost 7; bases outside the gene matches: 11. This entry belongs to a study of cytomegalovirus exposure and HLA in healthy donors. The overall study: From HLA-typed donors, an early data release held approximately 85 million unique TCRs.

The PCR made use of 60 Vbeta and 13 Jbeta primers. Assay: immunoSEQ multiplex PCR; the TCRdb copy retains only in-frame clones and omits some. Seen here are roughly 130,000 clones, approximately 82% observed once, and the top ten hold 2.5% to 3%. Sequencing input: PBMCs. This chain connects TRBV25-1 to TRBJ2-1; TRBD2 matches at 13 bases. This sequence was found in a boy between 2 and 15 years old in good health and CMV-seronegative. In DNA, the CDR3 is TGTGCCAGCGAGCCGGCGGGACTAGCGGGATTAAATGAGCAGTTCTTC. Translation gives CASEPAGLAGLNEQFF.